These 13 T cell receptor beta chains came from one sample sequenced in a study of blood T cell repertoires in COVID-19. Assay: immunoSEQ multiplex PCR; the TCRdb copy retains only in-frame clones and omits some. The sample has fewer than 300,000 clones; approximately 90% are singletons. Sequencing input: peripheral blood. Receptors were obtained from a young woman with COVID-19, enrolled during active disease.

This clone was seen only a few times. This chain connects TRBV11-1 to TRBJ2-7; 12 bases are shared with TRBD2. The CDR3 is 16 amino acids. The trim removed 4 bases at V and 4 bases at J, leaving 8 bases unmatched. Germline CDR1 reads SGHAT; CDR2 reads FQDESV (reference sequence). The CDR3 DNA follows: TGTGCCAGCAGCTACCGGACTAGCGGGAATGCGTACGAGCAGTACTTC. Residues: CASSYRTSGNAYEQYF.

About this clone itself: A read error may produce the germline difference seen at one junction end. V usage is TRBV3-1 (or the pseudogene TRBV3-2) and J usage is TRBJ1-2, with D maybe TRBD1 (5 bases). CDR1 LGHDT and CDR2 YNNKEL come from the germline V gene (reference sequence). The CDR3 runs 14 residues. The CDR3 protein is CASSLLLIRDSKYF. Here the CDR3 DNA reads TGTGCCAGCAGCCTCTTACTGATACGGGACTCCAAATACTTC.

The chain joins TRBV10-3 to TRBJ2-1; 7 nucleotides align to TRBD1. From germline, CDR1 is ENHRY and CDR2 SYGVKD. V lost 6 bases to trimming and J lost 5 bases; unmatched junction nucleotides: 7. The CDR3 runs 14 residues. The CDR3 sequence is CAIRSDRADNEQFF. The CDR3, as DNA: TGTGCCATCAGGAGCGACAGGGCCGACAATGAGCAGTTCTTC.

This sequence joins TRBV19 and TRBJ2-1; TRBD2 aligns across 9 bases. Germline loops: CDR1 LNHDA, CDR2 SQIVND (reference sequence). The CDR3 has 16 residues. The junction had 10 bases not matched to a gene; V was cut back by 5 bases and J by 5 bases. The CDR3 DNA follows: TGTGCCAGTAGTCCGCAACTAGCGGGCCTAGACAATGAGCAGTTCTTC. Protein product: CASSPQLAGLDNEQFF.

V and J are TRBV7-9 and TRBJ2-5, with D hard to call. The CDR3 has 11 amino acids. Germline V CDR1 and CDR2: SEHNR, FQNEAQ (reference sequence). Trimming removed 6 bases at V and 7 bases at J, with 9 bases between. The CDR3 protein is CASSTGVTQYF. In nucleotides, the CDR3 is TGTGCCAGCAGTACGGGTGTGACCCAGTACTTC.

CDR3 in amino acids: CASSLSGSNTDTQYF. The CDR3 DNA is TGCGCCAGCAGTCTCAGCGGGTCAAACACAGATACGCAGTATTTT. This chain joins TRBV5-1 and TRBJ2-3, with a possible D match to TRBD2 (6 bases). Germline V gives CDR1 SGHRS, CDR2 YFSETQ. Trimming took off 5 bases at V and 2 bases at J, with 15 bases between the two ends. The CDR3 spans 15 residues.

V gene TRBV3-1 (or the pseudogene TRBV3-2) combines with J gene TRBJ1-2; the D gene is possibly TRBD1 (6 bases). Between the trimmed V and J ends, which lost 5 bases and 1 base, there was a span of 11 bases. This CDR3 is built from 14 residues. Looked up from germline, CDR1 is LGHDT and CDR2 is YNNKEL (reference sequence). The CDR3 DNA reads as TGTGCCAGCAGCACGGCGGACAGTAACTATGGCTACACCTTC. It is translated as CASSTADSNYGYTF.

This sequence joins TRBV19 and TRBJ1-3; D gene unclear. CDR1 and CDR2 from the germline V gene are LNHDA and SQIVND (reference sequence). Trimming stripped 3 bases from V and 4 bases from J, with 16 bases between. The CDR3 loop spans 16 amino acids. CDR3 region: CASSMELRQLGNTIYF. The CDR3 DNA is TGTGCCAGTAGTATGGAGCTCCGGCAGCTAGGAAACACCATATATTTT.

V usage is TRBV9 and J usage is TRBJ1-1; D call uncertain. The CDR3 runs to 15 residues. V was clipped by 0 bases and J by 0 bases, with 9 bases between them. Germline CDR1 reads SGDLS; CDR2 reads YYNGEE. This chain's CDR3 is CASSVDNSMNTEAFF. The CDR3 DNA follows: TGTGCCAGCAGCGTAGATAACAGCATGAACACTGAAGCTTTCTTT.

The V call is TRBV6-5, the J call TRBJ2-7; 9 positions agree with TRBD1. The CDR3 totals 15 residues. The germline gives CDR1 MNHEY, CDR2 SVGAGI. J lost 1 base, V lost 6 bases, and 7 bases had no gene match. CDR3 nucleotides: TGTGCCAGCAGCCGGGACAGGGAATATTCCTACGAGCAGTACTTC. This encodes CASSRDREYSYEQYF.

The chain uses TRBV11-2 and TRBJ1-4, with unresolved D. CDR1 is SGHAT and CDR2 is FQNNGV in the germline V gene. V shed 3 bases and J shed 6 bases, with 5 bases lying between them. The CDR3 extends over 12 amino acids. Here the CDR3 DNA reads TGTGCCAGCAGCTTTTATGATGAAAAACTGTTTTTT. It specifies CASSFYDEKLFF.

The chain links TRBV28 to TRBJ2-1, with 8 nucleotides matching TRBD2. V shed 4 bases and J 7 bases; nucleotides not matched to a gene: 15. This CDR3 contains 17 residues. Per the germline V gene, CDR1 is MDHEN and CDR2 is SYDVKM. CDR3 loop: CASSSGPGTSEFNEQFF. The CDR3 DNA sequence: TGTGCCAGCAGTTCGGGCCCCGGGACTAGTGAATTTAATGAGCAGTTCTTC.

The V gene is TRBV6-5, the J gene TRBJ1-2, with TRBD1 matching 9 bases. This CDR3 has 14 amino acids. Germline CDR1 and CDR2: MNHEY and SVGAGI. The J segment lost 8 bases and the V segment lost 0 bases, leaving 4 bases of the junction unmatched. The CDR3 sequence: CASSYSRTGEGYTF. The CDR3 DNA follows: TGTGCCAGCAGTTACTCCCGGACAGGGGAAGGCTACACCTTC.